This TCR beta chain was identified during a study of blood T cell repertoires in COVID-19. Study at large: In each case, the material was cDNA or gDNA derived from T cells, B-cell-depleted T cells, or PBMCs.

The assay was immunoSEQ multiplex PCR, and TCRdb's table has in-frame clones only and misses some. This sample has tens of thousands of clones, with approximately 78% found just once. This clone has just one count. The sample consisted of peripheral blood. The TCR was taken from a man aged 45-65 years with active or convalescent COVID-19.

The CDR3 is CARGTGDQETQYF. The CDR3 DNA is TGTGCCAGGGGGACAGGGGACCAAGAGACCCAGTACTTC. V gene TRBV27 combines with J gene TRBJ2-5; TRBD1 agrees at 10 bases. CDR3 size: 13 residues. Germline CDR1 and CDR2: MNHEY and SMNVEV (reference sequence). Trimming removed 9 bases from V and 0 bases from J; junction bases left unmatched: 1.